The text below deals with one T cell receptor (beta chain). Assay used: immunoSEQ multiplex PCR; TCRdb lists only in-frame clones, some missing. Of about 1.5 million clones listed, around 95% were seen once; the top ten hold about 1.2%. CDR3 length: 17 amino acids. Germline assignment: CDR1 MDHEN and CDR2 SYDVKM. Trimming took 5 bases from V and 5 from J, leaving 24 bases between them. The sample belongs to a study of shared clonotypes between healthy human individuals. The sample was naive CD4+ T cells sorted from blood. Subset here: CD45RA+ positively selected. The chain recombines TRBV28 with TRBJ2-5; a weak D match, TRBD2 (6 bases). This clonotype originated in a man younger than 40 in good health. The CDR3, as DNA: TGTGCCAGCAGTCGGATTGGATCGACTAGTTCGAGGGAGACCCAGTACTTC. This encodes CASSRIGSTSSRETQYF.